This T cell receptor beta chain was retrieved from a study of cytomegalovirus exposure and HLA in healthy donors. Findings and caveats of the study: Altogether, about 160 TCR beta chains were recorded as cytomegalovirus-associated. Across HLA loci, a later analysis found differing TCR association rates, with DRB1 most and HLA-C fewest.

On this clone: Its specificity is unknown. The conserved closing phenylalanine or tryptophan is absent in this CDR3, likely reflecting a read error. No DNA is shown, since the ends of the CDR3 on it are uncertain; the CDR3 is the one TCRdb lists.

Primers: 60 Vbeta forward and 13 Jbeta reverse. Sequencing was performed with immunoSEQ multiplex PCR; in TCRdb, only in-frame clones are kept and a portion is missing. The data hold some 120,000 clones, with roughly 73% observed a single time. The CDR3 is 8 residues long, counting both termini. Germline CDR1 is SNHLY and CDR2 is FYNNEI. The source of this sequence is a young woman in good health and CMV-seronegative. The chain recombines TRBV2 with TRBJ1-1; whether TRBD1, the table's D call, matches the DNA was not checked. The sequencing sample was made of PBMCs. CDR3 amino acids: CASRKTGL.